This TCR beta chain was identified during a study of identical twins. Whole-study results and caveats: Memory repertoires lacked the insertion deficit that abundant cord blood beta clonotypes showed. Beta out-of-frame twin sharing showed a weaker excess.

V lost 5 bases and J 1 base, leaving 21 bases between the germline ends. This CDR3 is 17 amino acids long. This clonotype was found a few times. Its antigen is as yet unknown. Using its own MiXCR run on the 5' RACE reads, TCRdb lists one record per CDR3 protein. Of around 490,000 distinct CDR3 sequences detected, roughly an eighth appear once; the ten largest clones hold 0.98%. The same sample was also used in a study of yellow fever vaccine responses in identical twins. That paper states: Twin vaccine T cell responses reportedly seemed partly convergent, partly personalized.

The sequence came from a woman aged 18 to 35 in good health. V and J are TRBV12-3 or TRBV12-4 and TRBJ2-7, with D perhaps TRBD2 (7 bases). Sequencing input: CD4+ T cells sorted from blood. For the CDR3, the DNA is TGTGCCAGCAGTGGTAAAAGGGGGGGTAGCGGGTCCTACGAGCAGTACTTC. Translating it yields CASSGKRGGSGSYEQYF.